This TCR beta chain was documented in a study of early T cells in non-severe SARS-CoV-2 infection (dated by TCRdb to the early 2020s). Turning to the overall study: Because TCR sequencing relied on bulk RNA taken from unsorted whole blood, pairing of alpha and beta chains was not possible.

CDR3 length: 16 amino acids, cysteine to phenylalanine. The read is trimmed to its CDR3 DNA, 48 bases read in frame from base 1. Here V drops 3 bases and J drops 3 bases, and the junction holds 8 bases not matched to any gene. The germline V gene (reference sequence) yields LGHDT for CDR1 and YNNKEL for CDR2. A case-control design nested within a healthcare worker cohort in London, UK, was used, with weekly nasopharyngeal swab PCR tests and blood sampling performed. Between 23 and 31 March 2020, the week of the UK lockdown, healthcare workers were enrolled and then followed up weekly for as long as 16 weeks. This clonotype was seen many times. The antigen it binds to is not known. Per-base quality was not reported, and no clone a single base away is much larger than it. Study-level results and caveats: Matching against VDJdb was skewed toward anti-spike CD8 responses, likely underestimated virus-specific expansions, and missed private and CD4 specificities.

The library was produced with 5' RACE. TCRdb records NextSeq 500 as the sequencer. To correct for sequencing error and PCR bias, the TCR library protocol tagged individual cDNA molecules with unique molecular identifiers. TCR alpha and beta chains were both sequenced, and the abundances of alpha and beta sequences in each sample were closely correlated with each other. The study's processing was this. Decombinator V4 was used to perform V gene, J gene and CDR3 annotation of TCR sequences. Expanded TCRs were defined as changing significantly between any two time points under a Poisson model with p below 0.0001. TCR abundances were normalised to the total number of TCRs sequenced in each sample and reported as counts per million. TRAV1-2 paired with TRAJ12, TRAJ20 or TRAJ33 defined MAIT TCRs, while TRAV10 paired with TRAJ18 defined iNKT TCRs. VDJdb, accessed 1 November 2021, was searched for CMV, EBV and SARS-CoV-2 annotated TCRs, excluding TCRs annotated for multiple antigens. Through fastp at Q25 and MiXCR, TCRdb rebuilt clones from the public reads, retaining in-frame beta chains. Entries are consolidated by CDR3 protein sequence, retaining the most common genes and DNA. TCRdb, rather than the study authors, made the V and J calls. The sample table lists about 48,000 distinct CDR3 sequences, about 10% of them with a count of one. The top ten hold over 6.5% of the sample.

The rearrangement joined TRBV3-1 to TRBJ2-1, with 7 middle bases fitting TRBD2. Sequenced sample: whole blood. The clonotype was recovered from an adult who was a healthcare worker with PCR-confirmed SARS-CoV-2 infection or an uninfected control (not recorded which). In nucleotides, the sequence is TGTGCCAGCAGCCATGCCCGGGACTACCGCTACAATGAGCAGTTCTTC. This codes for CASSHARDYRYNEQFF.